The rows below give T cell receptor beta chains drawn from one sample of a study of T cells in Graves' hyperthyroidism and ophthalmopathy. From the multiplex PCR reads, TCRdb called clonotypes with MiXCR, one entry per CDR3 protein. The sample gives some 440,000 distinct CDR3 sequences, around a sixth of which show up once; 7.5% to 9% is in the top ten. Material: blood. These receptors came from a woman under 30 with Graves' hyperthyroidism. The CDR3 runs from the conserved cysteine through the conserved F or W. D genes are given only for firm matches. Size is omitted from some rows. Given values are once, few, many or a class for expanded clones.

V gene: TRBV5-1; clone size: many; D gene: TRBD1; J gene: TRBJ1-5; CDR3 protein: CASSLRGDSYQPQHF; CDR3 DNA: TGCGCCAGCAGCTTGCGTGGGGACAGCTATCAGCCCCAGCATTTT
V gene: TRBV12-3/TRBV12-4; clone size: many; D gene: TRBD2; J gene: TRBJ2-1; CDR3 protein: CASREVTGTMNEQFF; CDR3 DNA: TGTGCCAGCAGGGAGGTGACCGGGACTATGAATGAGCAGTTCTTC
V gene: TRBV6-2/TRBV6-3; clone size: -; D gene: -; J gene: TRBJ2-1; CDR3 protein: CASSGPPYNEQFF; CDR3 DNA: TGTGCCAGCAGCGGACCGCCTTACAATGAGCAGTTCTTC
V gene: TRBV7-2; clone size: many; D gene: -; J gene: TRBJ1-3; CDR3 protein: CASDPEGSGNTIYF; CDR3 DNA: TGTGCCAGCGATCCCGAAGGGAGTGGAAACACCATATATTTT
V gene: TRBV20-1; clone size: many; D gene: -; J gene: TRBJ1-1; CDR3 protein: CSARDTGLMNTEAFF; CDR3 DNA: TGCAGTGCTAGAGATACAGGCCTTATGAACACTGAAGCTTTCTTT
V gene: TRBV13; clone size: -; D gene: TRBD2; J gene: TRBJ2-1; CDR3 protein: CASSVGPLTSGGYNEQFF; CDR3 DNA: TGTGCCAGCAGCGTAGGGCCGCTGACTAGCGGGGGATACAATGAGCAGTTCTTC
V gene: TRBV7-2; clone size: few; D gene: -; J gene: TRBJ1-6; CDR3 protein: CASSRSNSPLHF; CDR3 DNA: TGTGCCAGCAGCCGATCAAATTCACCCCTCCACTTT
V gene: TRBV6-1; clone size: many; D gene: -; J gene: TRBJ1-5; CDR3 protein: CASSGLRLGYGNQPQHF; CDR3 DNA: TGTGCCAGCAGTGGCCTGAGGCTAGGGTATGGCAATCAGCCCCAGCATTTT
V gene: TRBV10-3; clone size: -; D gene: -; J gene: TRBJ2-5; CDR3 protein: CAISDGQQETQYF; CDR3 DNA: TGTGCCATCAGTGATGGTCAGCAAGAGACCCAGTACTTC
V gene: TRBV11-3; clone size: many; D gene: TRBD1; J gene: TRBJ2-5; CDR3 protein: CASSLAPGQGSEETQYF; CDR3 DNA: TGTGCCAGCAGCTTGGCACCGGGACAGGGATCGGAAGAGACCCAGTACTTC
V gene: TRBV6-1; clone size: many; D gene: TRBD1; J gene: TRBJ1-5; CDR3 protein: CASSGQDNSNQPQHF; CDR3 DNA: TGTGCCAGCTCGGGACAGGACAATAGCAATCAGCCCCAGCATTTT
V gene: TRBV2; clone size: many; D gene: -; J gene: TRBJ2-7; CDR3 protein: CASRDRTAPLEQYF; CDR3 DNA: TGTGCCAGCAGGGATCGGACAGCTCCATTGGAGCAGTACTTC
V gene: TRBV13; clone size: many; D gene: TRBD2; J gene: TRBJ2-1; CDR3 protein: CASSLARGDNEQFF; CDR3 DNA: TGTGCCAGCAGCTTGGCCCGGGGGGACAATGAGCAGTTCTTC
V gene: TRBV6-1; clone size: many; D gene: TRBD2; J gene: TRBJ2-7; CDR3 protein: CASSATSGNYEQYF; CDR3 DNA: TGTGCCAGCAGTGCGACTAGCGGCAATTACGAGCAGTACTTC
V gene: TRBV2; clone size: few; D gene: -; J gene: TRBJ2-1; CDR3 protein: CASSQGMAPYNEQFF; CDR3 DNA: TGTGCCAGCAGCCAAGGTATGGCGCCCTACAATGAGCAGTTCTTC
V gene: TRBV3-1; clone size: few; D gene: -; J gene: TRBJ2-1; CDR3 protein: CASSPSGARGDEQFF; CDR3 DNA: TGTGCCAGCAGCCCCTCCGGGGCCCGCGGCGATGAGCAGTTCTTC
V gene: TRBV5-1; clone size: many; D gene: TRBD1; J gene: TRBJ2-7; CDR3 protein: CASSLGQGNSYEQYF; CDR3 DNA: TGCGCCAGCAGCTTGGGACAGGGTAACTCCTACGAGCAGTACTTC
V gene: TRBV7-6; clone size: -; D gene: TRBD2; J gene: TRBJ2-1; CDR3 protein: CASSLERDHYNEQFF; CDR3 DNA: TGTGCCAGCAGCTTAGAGCGGGACCACTACAATGAGCAGTTCTTC
V gene: TRBV28; clone size: many; D gene: TRBD2; J gene: TRBJ2-2; CDR3 protein: CASTFGGANTGELFF; CDR3 DNA: TGTGCCAGCACCTTCGGGGGGGCGAACACCGGGGAGCTGTTTTTT
V gene: TRBV18; clone size: many; D gene: TRBD1; J gene: TRBJ1-3; CDR3 protein: CASSSTGTAGNTIYF; CDR3 DNA: TGTGCCAGCTCATCTACCGGGACAGCTGGAAACACCATATATTTT
V gene: TRBV28; clone size: many; D gene: -; J gene: TRBJ1-4; CDR3 protein: CASLGQIYNEKLFF; CDR3 DNA: TGTGCCAGCTTAGGACAGATTTATAATGAAAAACTGTTTTTT
V gene: TRBV27; clone size: many; D gene: TRBD2; J gene: TRBJ2-1; CDR3 protein: CASSLSEGLEMIDEQFF; CDR3 DNA: TGTGCCAGCAGTTTATCGGAAGGACTAGAGATGATCGATGAGCAGTTCTTC
V gene: TRBV5-6; clone size: many; D gene: -; J gene: TRBJ1-5; CDR3 protein: CASSSYSNQPQHF; CDR3 DNA: TGTGCCAGCAGTTCCTATAGCAATCAGCCCCAGCATTTT
V gene: TRBV11-3; clone size: few; D gene: -; J gene: TRBJ2-7; CDR3 protein: CASSLGSRGTSTYEQYF; CDR3 DNA: TGTGCCAGCAGCTTAGGGAGTCGGGGGACTTCCACCTACGAGCAGTACTTC
V gene: TRBV3-1; clone size: many; D gene: TRBD1; J gene: TRBJ1-2; CDR3 protein: CASSHLTGDAGYTF; CDR3 DNA: TGTGCCAGCAGCCATCTCACAGGGGACGCTGGCTACACCTTC
V gene: TRBV7-2; clone size: many; D gene: -; J gene: TRBJ2-1; CDR3 protein: CASSLSNGPYNEQFF; CDR3 DNA: TGTGCCAGCAGCTTGAGCAACGGACCCTACAATGAGCAGTTCTTC
V gene: TRBV6-1; clone size: many; D gene: -; J gene: TRBJ1-5; CDR3 protein: CASSSTGRNQPQHF; CDR3 DNA: TGTGCCAGCAGTTCGACGGGACGTAATCAGCCCCAGCATTTT
V gene: TRBV12-3/TRBV12-4; clone size: few; D gene: -; J gene: TRBJ2-7; CDR3 protein: CASSYGSSSYEQYF; CDR3 DNA: TGTGCCAGCAGTTACGGGTCCTCCTCCTACGAGCAGTACTTC
V gene: TRBV10-3; clone size: many; D gene: -; J gene: TRBJ2-4; CDR3 protein: CAISDGWGSSIQYF; CDR3 DNA: TGTGCCATCAGTGATGGGTGGGGGTCAAGTATTCAGTACTTC
V gene: TRBV7-2; clone size: many; D gene: TRBD2; J gene: TRBJ2-3; CDR3 protein: CASSSAEAGSMGTSGTTDTQYF; CDR3 DNA: TGTGCCAGCAGCTCAGCTGAAGCGGGCTCGATGGGGACTAGCGGGACAACAGATACGCAGTATTTT